These 24 T cell receptor beta chains were sequenced from one sample in a study of OX40 agonist ivuxolimab in advanced cancers. Data came from immunoSEQ multiplex PCR; TCRdb stores just in-frame clones and leaves some out. The sample includes roughly 91,000 clones, approximately 90% of them seen just once. The material was CD4+ or CD8+ T cells sorted from blood, obtained in a trial of the OX40 agonist ivuxolimab. The source of these receptors is an adult with an advanced solid tumor such as melanoma, head and neck, liver or kidney cancer.

The chain is built from TRBV7-2 and TRBJ2-7; 10 bases align to TRBD2. Germline loops: CDR1 SGHTA, CDR2 FQGNSA. Unmatched junction bases numbered 8, after V lost 5 bases and J lost 7 bases. The CDR3 contains 14 residues. CDR3 coding DNA: TGTGCCAGCAGCCCCCTCCAGCGGGGGGGTGAGCAGTACTTC. This encodes CASSPLQRGGEQYF.

This clone has only a few counts. This rearrangement joins TRBV28 to TRBJ1-6; no clear D gene. V gave up 6 bases and J gave up 8 bases, with 8 bases separating them. Germline-derived CDR1 and CDR2 are MDHEN and SYDVKM. This CDR3 is 12 amino acids long. CDR3 in amino acids: CASSLLDSPLHF. The CDR3 region has the DNA TGTGCCAGCAGCCTTCTTGATTCACCCCTCCACTTT.

The V and J genes are TRBV30 and TRBJ2-4; 7 nucleotides agree with TRBD1. The germline V gene encodes CDR1 GTSNPN and CDR2 SVGIG (reference sequence). Trimming removed 2 bases from V and 5 bases from J; junction bases left unmatched: 12. CDR3 length: 16 residues. The CDR3 DNA sequence: TGTGCCTGGAGTCAGGGGACAGCGGTTGGCCAAAACATTCAGTACTTC. It translates to CAWSQGTAVGQNIQYF. Combining the CDR3 with reference TRBV30 and TRBJ2-4 gives the whole variable domain SQTIHQWPATLVQPVGSPLSLECTVEGTSNPNLYWYRQAAGRGLQLLFYSVGIGQISSEVPQNLSASRPQDRQFILSSKKLLLSDSGFYLCAWSQGTAVGQNIQYFGAGTRLSVL.

The chain uses TRBV7-2 and TRBJ1-5, with 8 nucleotides matching TRBD1. The CDR3 contains 14 residues. V trimming: 4 bases; J trimming: 4 bases; junction bases outside the gene matches: 3. Germline CDR1 is SGHTA and CDR2 is FQGNSA. The chain's CDR3 is CASSSRTGNQPQHF. For the CDR3, the DNA is TGTGCCAGCAGCTCCCGGACAGGGAATCAGCCCCAGCATTTT.

This clone appeared a single time. The chain couples TRBV18 to TRBJ2-1; D might be TRBD1 or TRBD2, each matching 6 bases. The V end lost 1 base, the J end lost 7 bases, and 20 bases lay between the germline ends. CDR3 length: 17 residues. Germline values: CDR1 KGHSH, CDR2 LQKENI. CDR3 in amino acids: CASSPRGSKGGQNEQFF. The CDR3, as DNA: TGTGCCAGCTCACCACGTGGTTCCAAAGGGGGGCAAAATGAGCAGTTCTTC.

The table lists this clone with a count of one. This chain uses TRBV6-6 with TRBJ2-5; D possibly corresponds to TRBD2 (6 bases). CDR1 is MNHNY, CDR2 SVGAGI, per germline (reference sequence). V dropped 6 bases and J dropped 4 bases, with 12 bases sitting between them. The CDR3 loop spans 13 amino acids. The CDR3 nucleotides read TGTGCCAGCAGCCCCCTAGCGTCAGAGACCCAGTACTTC. Protein product: CASSPLASETQYF.

V and J are TRBV11-2 and TRBJ1-6; the match to TRBD1 covers 7 bases. Germline assignment: CDR1 SGHAT and CDR2 FQNNGV. This CDR3 spans 15 amino acids. The V segment lost 4 bases and the J segment 0 bases; nucleotides outside the gene matches: 0. The CDR3 loop reads CASSWDSSYNSPLHF. DNA for the CDR3: TGTGCCAGCAGCTGGGACAGCTCCTATAATTCACCCCTCCACTTT.

The chain couples TRBV5-1 to TRBJ2-3; 7 bases are shared with TRBD1. The CDR3 is 14 amino acids. Per germline, CDR1 SGHRS and CDR2 YFSETQ. V lost 4 bases, J lost 2 bases, and 4 bases stayed unmatched. CDR3 sequence reads: CASSPGQDTDTQYF. The CDR3 DNA sequence: TGCGCCAGCAGCCCCGGACAGGACACAGATACGCAGTATTTT.

This clone was observed a handful of times. The chain links TRBV19 to TRBJ1-1; TRBD1 matches 7 bases. Germline V gene data show CDR1 as LNHDA and CDR2 as SQIVND (reference sequence). The CDR3 totals 18 residues. After removal of 2 bases from V and 1 base from J, the junction contained 13 bases not matched to a gene. CDR3 residues: CASSIKGGKGAGNTEAFF. In nucleotides, the CDR3 is TGTGCCAGTAGTATAAAAGGAGGGAAGGGGGCAGGGAACACTGAAGCTTTCTTT.

V and J are TRBV25-1 and TRBJ2-1, with D perhaps TRBD1 or TRBD2 (5 bases each). Germline assignment: CDR1 MGHDK and CDR2 SYGVNS. The CDR3 has 13 residues. Trimming removed 9 bases from V and 8 bases from J, with 17 bases in between. The CDR3 is CASTGVGVHEQFF. The CDR3 DNA follows: TGTGCCAGTACCGGGGTGGGGGTTCATGAGCAGTTCTTC.

V usage is TRBV5-4 and J usage is TRBJ2-7; D not resolved. Per germline, CDR1 SGHNT and CDR2 YYREEE (reference sequence). V dropped 2 bases and J dropped 0 bases, with 9 bases sitting between them. The CDR3 totals 14 residues. Here the CDR3 reads CASSFSHSSYEQYF. CDR3 nucleotide sequence: TGTGCCAGCAGCTTTTCGCATTCCTCCTACGAGCAGTACTTC.

The V call is TRBV7-2, the J call TRBJ2-2, with D perhaps matching TRBD1 (5 bases). V was clipped by 0 bases and J by 3 bases, with 8 bases between them. CDR1 is SGHTA, CDR2 FQGNSA, per germline. The CDR3 has 15 residues. The CDR3 here is CASSLAGHYTGELFF. The CDR3 region has the DNA TGTGCCAGCAGCTTAGCCGGACACTACACCGGGGAGCTGTTTTTT.

This clone was picked up one time. The rearrangement links TRBV7-6 to TRBJ2-7, with D possibly matching TRBD2 (5 bases). Deletions cut 8 bases from V and 10 bases from J, with 21 bases between. From germline, CDR1 is SGHVS and CDR2 FNYEAQ. This CDR3 is built from 13 residues. In DNA, the CDR3 is TGTGCCAGCGGTACCTATCAGTCGAGGGAACAGTACTTC. As protein: CASGTYQSREQYF.

This rearrangement joins TRBV19 to TRBJ2-7; 8 positions agree with TRBD1. Germline V gives CDR1 LNHDA, CDR2 SQIVND (reference sequence). The CDR3 contains 16 residues. The trim removed 6 bases at V and 4 bases at J, leaving 14 bases unmatched. The CDR3 nucleotides are TGTGCCAGTAGAGATTCAGGGGGCGGTACGGGTTACGAGCAGTACTTC. It translates to CASRDSGGGTGYEQYF.

The chain joins TRBV2 to TRBJ1-1; 7 bases align to TRBD1. V lost 7 bases and J lost 1; bases outside the gene matches: 3. The CDR3 contains 13 residues. Germline lookup yields CDR1 SNHLY and CDR2 FYNNEI. CDR3 residues: CASMGQPNTEAFF. As DNA, the CDR3 is TGTGCCAGCATGGGACAGCCGAACACTGAAGCTTTCTTT. The full variable domain, rest sourced from reference TRBV2 and TRBJ1-1, is EPEVTQTPSHQVTQMGQEVILRCVPISNHLYFYWYRQILGQKVEFLVSFYNNEISEKSEIFDDQFSVERPDGSNFTLKIRSTKLEDSAMYFCASMGQPNTEAFFGQGTRLTVV.

This clone occurred once. This chain links TRBV20-1 with TRBJ1-2; D remains unclear. The V gene's germline CDR1 is DFQATT and CDR2 SNEGSKA (reference sequence). The V end lost 6 bases, the J end lost 2 bases, and 7 bases lay between the germline ends. The CDR3 runs to 11 residues. In DNA form, the CDR3 reads TGCAGTGCCGTCTTGAACTATGGCTACACCTTC. Its protein is CSAVLNYGYTF.

This clone showed up just once. V usage is TRBV7-8 and J usage is TRBJ1-1, with a weak D call TRBD1 (6 bases). Germline V gene data show CDR1 as SGHVS and CDR2 as FQNEAQ. V shed 5 bases and J shed 1 base, with 11 bases lying between them. The CDR3 runs to 14 residues. CDR3 sequence reads: CASSKGHQNTEAFF. CDR3 DNA: TGTGCCAGCAGCAAGGGACACCAGAACACTGAAGCTTTCTTT.

This chain joins TRBV18 and TRBJ2-3; TRBD1 agrees at 7 bases. The CDR3 has 13 residues. Germline V gives CDR1 KGHSH, CDR2 LQKENI. V was clipped by 1 base and J by 7 bases; unmatched bases: 2. Written as DNA, the CDR3 is TGTGCCAGCTCACCACAGGGGGCTAATACGCAGTATTTT. It specifies CASSPQGANTQYF.

The chain carries TRBV18 and TRBJ2-5; the match to TRBD1 covers 7 bases. The CDR3 runs to 13 residues. Germline lookup yields CDR1 KGHSH and CDR2 LQKENI. Trimming cost V 8 bases and J 1 base; bases outside gene matches: 4. The CDR3 reads CASVDRAQETQYF. CDR3 in DNA: TGTGCCAGCGTCGACAGGGCCCAAGAGACCCAGTACTTC.

The chain combines TRBV7-2 with TRBJ2-7; D is possibly TRBD1 (5 bases). V was shortened by 0 bases and J by 3 bases, with 6 bases between the two germline ends. The CDR3 is 13 amino acids. In germline, CDR1 is SGHTA, CDR2 FQGNSA. The CDR3 coding sequence is TGTGCCAGCAGCTTAGCGGGGCTCTACGAGCAGTACTTC. It yields the protein CASSLAGLYEQYF.

The CDR3 nucleotides are TGTGCCAGCAGTTTAGGGGGCCAAGAGACCCAGTACTTC. It is translated as CASSLGGQETQYF. This rearrangement joins TRBV28 to TRBJ2-5; either TRBD1 or TRBD2 may fit D (5 bases each). The germline V gene has CDR1 MDHEN and CDR2 SYDVKM. The CDR3 is 13 residues long. The V end lost 2 bases, the J end lost 1 base, and 5 bases lay between the germline ends.

The gene calls are TRBV2 and TRBJ2-1, with 11 bases fitting TRBD1. The CDR3 consists of 15 residues. The trim removed 2 bases at V and 5 bases at J, leaving 2 bases unmatched. The germline V gene encodes CDR1 SNHLY and CDR2 FYNNEI. CDR3 region: CASSERTGGHNEQFF. CDR3 nucleotide sequence: TGTGCCAGCAGTGAAAGGACAGGGGGCCACAATGAGCAGTTCTTC.

The DNA of the CDR3 is TGTGCCAGCAGGGCGTCGGCAGGCGGAAGTCAGCCCCAGCATTTT. Encoded protein: CASRASAGGSQPQHF. V is TRBV6-6 and J is TRBJ1-5; D is unclear. CDR3 length: 15 amino acids. The ends were cut back, 6 bases at V and 6 bases at J, with 18 bases in the middle. CDR1 is MNHNY, CDR2 SVGAGI, per germline (reference sequence).

This chain uses TRBV7-9 with TRBJ1-3; D perhaps matches TRBD1 (5 bases). This CDR3 is built from 16 residues. V lost 5 bases and J lost 0, with 14 bases in between. Per germline, CDR1 SEHNR and CDR2 FQNEAQ (reference sequence). CDR3 sequence (DNA): TGTGCCAGCAGCGCCAGGGACGGCAACTCTGGAAACACCATATATTTT. Protein: CASSARDGNSGNTIYF.